This TCR beta chain was recorded in a study of blood T cell repertoires in COVID-19. Authors' methods: By means of reference gene primer amplification, nucleated cell counts were estimated. Clones were read by immunoSEQ multiplex PCR, and TCRdb kept only the in-frame ones, dropping some. V and J calls plus clone size are reproduced from that table; the DNA served to infer D and trimming. The sample has about 77,000 clones, more than 80% seen once; the top ten hold 4% to 5.5%. Germline CDR1 is SNHLY and CDR2 is FYNNEI. This CDR3 is 12 amino acids long. The germline V and J ends were trimmed by 8 bases and 1 base, with 8 bases remaining between them.

The TCR sequence derives from a woman between 70 and 85 years old with acute or convalescent COVID-19. Sequenced sample: peripheral blood. This chain uses TRBV2 with TRBJ1-2; no reliable D call. The CDR3 loop reads CASGGINYGYTF. The CDR3 region has the DNA TGTGCCAGCGGCGGGATTAACTATGGCTACACCTTC.